Below are 7 T cell receptor beta chains sequenced from a single sample in a study of cytomegalovirus exposure and HLA in healthy donors. Produced via immunoSEQ multiplex PCR; TCRdb's table is partial and in-frame only. This sample has 250,000 or so clones, with roughly 90% found just once. The sample was PBMCs. The receptors derive from a man younger than 30 in good health and CMV-seropositive.

This chain connects TRBV28 to TRBJ2-7; D is possibly TRBD1 (6 bases). Between the trimmed V and J ends, which lost 4 bases and 2 bases, there was a span of 18 bases. Per germline, CDR1 MDHEN and CDR2 SYDVKM. This CDR3 is 16 amino acids long. The CDR3 is CASSSHLKGHPYEQYF. DNA for the CDR3: TGTGCCAGCAGTTCTCATCTCAAGGGACACCCCTACGAGCAGTACTTC.

The genes are TRBV5-1 and TRBJ2-7; D remains ambiguous. The ends were cut back, 0 bases at V and 3 bases at J, with 10 bases in the middle. CDR3 length equals 14 residues. The germline CDR1 and CDR2 sequences are SGHRS and YFSETQ. Here the CDR3 reads CASSLVAEIYEQYF. Written as DNA, the CDR3 is TGCGCCAGCAGCTTGGTGGCGGAGATCTACGAGCAGTACTTC. The full variable domain, with the rest looked up from reference TRBV5-1 and TRBJ2-7, is KAGVTQTPRYLIKTRGQQVTLSCSPISGHRSVSWYQQTPGQGLQFLFEYFSETQRNKGNFPGRFSGRQFSNSRSEMNVSTLELGDSALYLCASSLVAEIYEQYFGPGTRLTVT.

The V gene is TRBV2, the J gene TRBJ2-3, with D perhaps TRBD2 (5 bases). This CDR3 has 13 residues. In germline, CDR1 is SNHLY, CDR2 FYNNEI. Trimming left V 5 bases short and J 2 bases short, with 8 bases between. CDR3 coding DNA: TGTGCCAGCAGTACCGGGATCACAGATACGCAGTATTTT. The encoded protein is CASSTGITDTQYF.

The CDR3 nucleotides read TGTGCCAGCAGTTTAACTAGTGTGACCTTCCCCGCACAAGAGACCCAGTACTTC. It yields the protein CASSLTSVTFPAQETQYF. The rearrangement joins TRBV28 to TRBJ2-5; TRBD2 is a possible D gene (5 bases). V lost 2 bases and J 2 bases, leaving 21 bases between the germline ends. This CDR3 contains 18 residues. From germline, CDR1 is MDHEN and CDR2 SYDVKM.

The CDR3 coding sequence is TGTGCCAGCACGACAGGGGACTACGAGCAGTACTTC. This translates into CASTTGDYEQYF. The chain has TRBV6-5 and TRBJ2-7, with 8 positions matching TRBD1. The CDR3 sequence is 12 residues long. Germline V gives CDR1 MNHEY, CDR2 SVGAGI. J gave up 3 bases and V 7 bases, and 2 bases lay outside the gene matches.

The chain employs TRBV2 and TRBJ2-7; 7 nucleotides align to TRBD1. CDR1 SNHLY and CDR2 FYNNEI come from the germline V gene. The CDR3 is 15 residues long. V shed 3 bases and J 1 base; nucleotides not matched to a gene: 6. DNA of the CDR3: TGTGCCAGCAGTGATCGACAGGGAAATTCCTACGAGCAGTACTTC. Amino acids: CASSDRQGNSYEQYF.

The chain recombines TRBV28 with TRBJ1-2, with D unclear. Between the trimmed V and J ends, which lost 1 base and 8 bases, there was a span of 14 bases. This CDR3 contains 14 residues. Germline CDR1 reads MDHEN; CDR2 reads SYDVKM. The CDR3 sequence is CASSLLAASGGYTF. CDR3 nucleotides: TGTGCCAGCAGTTTATTGGCTGCCTCGGGGGGCTACACCTTC.